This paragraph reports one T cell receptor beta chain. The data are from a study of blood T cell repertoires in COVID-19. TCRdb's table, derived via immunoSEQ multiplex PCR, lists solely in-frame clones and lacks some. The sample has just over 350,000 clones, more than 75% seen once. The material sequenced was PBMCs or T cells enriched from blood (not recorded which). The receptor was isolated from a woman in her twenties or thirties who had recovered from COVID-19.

The CDR3 loop is CASSPRQDGHEQYF. The DNA for the CDR3 is TGTGCCAGCAGCCCCCGACAGGATGGCCACGAGCAGTACTTC. This sequence joins TRBV11-1 and TRBJ2-7; TRBD1 is a possible D gene (6 bases). The CDR3 sequence is 14 residues long. Germline CDR1 is SGHAT and CDR2 is FQDESV (reference sequence). Between the trimmed V and J ends, which lost 5 bases and 5 bases, there was a span of 16 bases. Filled out from reference TRBV11-1 and TRBJ2-7, the complete variable domain reads EAEVAQSPRYKITEKSQAVAFWCDPISGHATLYWYRQILGQGPELLVQFQDESVVDDSQLPKDRFSAERLKGVDSTLKIQPAELGDSAMYLCASSPRQDGHEQYFGPGTRLTVT.